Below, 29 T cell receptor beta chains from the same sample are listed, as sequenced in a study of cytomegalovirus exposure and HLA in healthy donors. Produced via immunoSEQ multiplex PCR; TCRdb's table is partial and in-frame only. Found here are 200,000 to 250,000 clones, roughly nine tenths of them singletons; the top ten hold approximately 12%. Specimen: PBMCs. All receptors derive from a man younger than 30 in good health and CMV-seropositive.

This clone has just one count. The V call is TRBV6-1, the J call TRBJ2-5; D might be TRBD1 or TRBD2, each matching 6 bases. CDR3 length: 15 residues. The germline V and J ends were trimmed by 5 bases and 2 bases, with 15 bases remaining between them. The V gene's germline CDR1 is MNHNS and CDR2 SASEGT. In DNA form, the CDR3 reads TGTGCCAGCAGTCATGAGGGGGGAGGACAAGAGACCCAGTACTTC. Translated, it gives CASSHEGGGQETQYF.

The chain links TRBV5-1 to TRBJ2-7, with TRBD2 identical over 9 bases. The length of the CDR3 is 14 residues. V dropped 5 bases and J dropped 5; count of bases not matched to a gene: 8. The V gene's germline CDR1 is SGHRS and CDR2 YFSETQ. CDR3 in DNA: TGCGCCAGCAGTCAGTTGACTAGCGGCGACGAGCAGTACTTC. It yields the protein CASSQLTSGDEQYF.

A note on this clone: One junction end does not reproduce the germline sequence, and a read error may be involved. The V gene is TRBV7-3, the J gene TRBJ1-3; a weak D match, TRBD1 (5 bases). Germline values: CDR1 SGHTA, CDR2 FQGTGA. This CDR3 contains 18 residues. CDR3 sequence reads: CASRSPGLAGHSGSTIYF. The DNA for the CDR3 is TGTGCCAGCAGGTCCCCGGGACTAGCGGGCCACTCTGGAAGCACCATATATTTT. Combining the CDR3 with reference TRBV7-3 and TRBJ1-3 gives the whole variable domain GAGVSQTPSNKVTEKGKYVELRCDPISGHTALYWYRQSLGQGPEFLIYFQGTGAADDSGLPNDRFFAVRPEGSVSTLKIQRTERGDSAVYLCASRSPGLAGHSGSTIYFGEGSWLTVV.

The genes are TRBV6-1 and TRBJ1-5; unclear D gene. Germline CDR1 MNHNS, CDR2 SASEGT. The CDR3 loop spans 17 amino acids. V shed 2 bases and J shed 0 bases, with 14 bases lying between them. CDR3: CASSEWSGLYSNQPQHF. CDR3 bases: TGTGCCAGCAGTGAATGGTCAGGTTTATATAGCAATCAGCCCCAGCATTTT.

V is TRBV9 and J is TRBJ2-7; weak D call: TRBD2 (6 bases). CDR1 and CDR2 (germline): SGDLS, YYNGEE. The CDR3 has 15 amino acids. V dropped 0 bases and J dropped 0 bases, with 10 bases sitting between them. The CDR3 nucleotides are TGTGCCAGCAGCGTAGGAGTAGCGGCCTCCTACGAGCAGTACTTC. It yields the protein CASSVGVAASYEQYF.

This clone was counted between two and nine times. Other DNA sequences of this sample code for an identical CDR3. This CDR3 is CASSDDNYGYTF. CDR3 DNA: TGTGCCAGCAGTGACGATAACTATGGCTACACCTTC. This chain joins TRBV2 and TRBJ1-2; D gene uncertain. The CDR3 has 12 residues. The ends were cut back, 3 bases at V and 1 base at J, with 3 bases in the middle. The V gene's germline CDR1 is SNHLY and CDR2 FYNNEI.

CDR3: CAWSVDRGLTDTQYF. The CDR3 DNA reads TGTGCCTGGAGTGTAGATAGGGGGCTAACAGATACGCAGTATTTT. The chain uses TRBV30 and TRBJ2-3; 7 bases are a match to TRBD1. CDR3 length: 15 residues. Trimming at V came to 0 bases and at J to 3 bases, leaving 6 bases not matched to a gene. Looked up from germline, CDR1 is GTSNPN and CDR2 is SVGIG (reference sequence).

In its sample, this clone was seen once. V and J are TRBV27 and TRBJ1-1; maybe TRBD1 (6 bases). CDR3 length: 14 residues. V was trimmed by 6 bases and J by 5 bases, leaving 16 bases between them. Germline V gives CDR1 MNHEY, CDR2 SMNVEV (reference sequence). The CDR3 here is CASRTLQGSTEAFF. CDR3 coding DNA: TGTGCCAGCAGAACTCTACAGGGTTCTACTGAAGCTTTCTTT.

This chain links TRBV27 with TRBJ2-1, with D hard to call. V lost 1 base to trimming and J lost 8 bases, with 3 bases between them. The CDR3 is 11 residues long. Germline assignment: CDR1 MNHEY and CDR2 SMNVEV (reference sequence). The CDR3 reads CASSLFHEQFF. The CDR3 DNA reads TGTGCCAGCAGTTTATTCCATGAGCAGTTCTTC.

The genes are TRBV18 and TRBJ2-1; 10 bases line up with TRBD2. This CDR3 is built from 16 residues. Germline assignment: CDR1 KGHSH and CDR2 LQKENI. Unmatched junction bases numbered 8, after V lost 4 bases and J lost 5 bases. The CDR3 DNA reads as TGTGCCAGCTCACTCTCCGGGACTAGCGCCGACAATGAGCAGTTCTTC. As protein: CASSLSGTSADNEQFF.

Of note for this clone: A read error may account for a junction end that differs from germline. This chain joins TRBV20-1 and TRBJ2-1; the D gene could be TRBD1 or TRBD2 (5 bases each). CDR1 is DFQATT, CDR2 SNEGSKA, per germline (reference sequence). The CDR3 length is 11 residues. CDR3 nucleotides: TGCAGTGCGAGAGCGAAGGGACAGCAGTTCTTC. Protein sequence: CSARAKGQQFF.

The CDR3 DNA is TGTGCCAGCGGACCCGGGACAGGGTCGATACCGCAGTATTTT. As protein: CASGPGTGSIPQYF. The chain employs TRBV2 and TRBJ2-3, with 9 bases fitting TRBD1. In germline, CDR1 is SNHLY, CDR2 FYNNEI. The CDR3 is 14 amino acids. Trimming took 8 bases from V and 10 from J; bases not matched to a gene: 13.

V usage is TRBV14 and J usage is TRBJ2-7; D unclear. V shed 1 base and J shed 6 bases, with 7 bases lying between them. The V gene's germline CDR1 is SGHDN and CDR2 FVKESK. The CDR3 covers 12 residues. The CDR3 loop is CASSQVRTEQYF. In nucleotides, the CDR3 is TGTGCCAGCAGCCAAGTTCGCACCGAGCAGTACTTC.

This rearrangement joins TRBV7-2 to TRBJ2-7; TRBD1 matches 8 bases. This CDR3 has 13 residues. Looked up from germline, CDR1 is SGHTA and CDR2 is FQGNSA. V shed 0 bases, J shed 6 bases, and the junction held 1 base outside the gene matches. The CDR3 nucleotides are TGTGCCAGCAGCTTAGCACAGGGGGGCGAGCAGTACTTC. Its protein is CASSLAQGGEQYF.

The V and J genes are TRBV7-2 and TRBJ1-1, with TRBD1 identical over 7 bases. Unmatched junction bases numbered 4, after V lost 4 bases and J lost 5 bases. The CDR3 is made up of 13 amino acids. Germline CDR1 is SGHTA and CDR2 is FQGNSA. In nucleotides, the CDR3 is TGTGCCAGCAGCTCCAGGGGGGGGACTGAAGCTTTCTTT. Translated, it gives CASSSRGGTEAFF.

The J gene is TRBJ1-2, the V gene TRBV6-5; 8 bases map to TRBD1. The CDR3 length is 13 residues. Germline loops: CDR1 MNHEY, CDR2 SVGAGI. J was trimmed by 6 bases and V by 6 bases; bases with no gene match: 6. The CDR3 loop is CASSQRQGHGYTF. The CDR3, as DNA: TGTGCCAGCAGCCAAAGACAGGGGCATGGCTACACCTTC.

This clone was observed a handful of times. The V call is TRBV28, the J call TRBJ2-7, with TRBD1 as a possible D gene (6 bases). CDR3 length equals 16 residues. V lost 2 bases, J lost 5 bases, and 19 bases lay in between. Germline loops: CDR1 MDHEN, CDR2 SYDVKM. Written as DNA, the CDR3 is TGTGCCAGCAGTTTAAGTCTAACAGGCCACAGGGACGAGCAGTACTTC. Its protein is CASSLSLTGHRDEQYF.

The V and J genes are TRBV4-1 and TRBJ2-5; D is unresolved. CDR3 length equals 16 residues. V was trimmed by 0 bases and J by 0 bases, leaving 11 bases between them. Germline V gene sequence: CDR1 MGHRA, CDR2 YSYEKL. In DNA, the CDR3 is TGCGCCAGCAGCCAAGATAAGTTGCAGAACCAAGAGACCCAGTACTTC. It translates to CASSQDKLQNQETQYF.

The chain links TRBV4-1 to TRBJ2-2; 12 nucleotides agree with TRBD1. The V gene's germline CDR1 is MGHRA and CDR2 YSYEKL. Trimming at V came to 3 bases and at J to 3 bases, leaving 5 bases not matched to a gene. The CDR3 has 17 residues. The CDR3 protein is CASSQIGTGGHTGELFF. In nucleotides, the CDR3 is TGCGCCAGCAGCCAGATCGGGACAGGGGGCCACACCGGGGAGCTGTTTTTT.

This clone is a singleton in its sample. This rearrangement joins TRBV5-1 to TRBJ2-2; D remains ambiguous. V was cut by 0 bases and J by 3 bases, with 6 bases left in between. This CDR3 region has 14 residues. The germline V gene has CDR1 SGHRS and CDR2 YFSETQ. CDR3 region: CASSLEPHTGELFF. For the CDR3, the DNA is TGCGCCAGCAGCTTGGAACCCCACACCGGGGAGCTGTTTTTT. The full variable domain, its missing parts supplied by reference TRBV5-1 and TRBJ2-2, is KAGVTQTPRYLIKTRGQQVTLSCSPISGHRSVSWYQQTPGQGLQFLFEYFSETQRNKGNFPGRFSGRQFSNSRSEMNVSTLELGDSALYLCASSLEPHTGELFFGEGSRLTVL.

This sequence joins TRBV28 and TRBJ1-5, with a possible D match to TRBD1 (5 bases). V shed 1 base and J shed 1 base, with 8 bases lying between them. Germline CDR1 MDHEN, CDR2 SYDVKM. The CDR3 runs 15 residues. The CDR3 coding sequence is TGTGCCAGCAGTTTATTAGGGGAGAGCAATCAGCCCCAGCATTTT. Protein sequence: CASSLLGESNQPQHF.

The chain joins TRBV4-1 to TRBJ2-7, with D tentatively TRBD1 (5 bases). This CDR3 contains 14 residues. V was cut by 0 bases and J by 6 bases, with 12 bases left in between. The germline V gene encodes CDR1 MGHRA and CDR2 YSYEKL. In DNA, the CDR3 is TGCGCCAGCAGCCAAGATGGAAGGGGTGGCGAGCAGTACTTC. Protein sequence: CASSQDGRGGEQYF.

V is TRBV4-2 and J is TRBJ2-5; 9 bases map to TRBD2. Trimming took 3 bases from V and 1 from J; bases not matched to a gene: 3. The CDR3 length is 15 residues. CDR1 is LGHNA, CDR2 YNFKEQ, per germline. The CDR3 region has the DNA TGTGCCAGCAGCCACGCTAGCGGGACCCAAGAGACCCAGTACTTC. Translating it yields CASSHASGTQETQYF.

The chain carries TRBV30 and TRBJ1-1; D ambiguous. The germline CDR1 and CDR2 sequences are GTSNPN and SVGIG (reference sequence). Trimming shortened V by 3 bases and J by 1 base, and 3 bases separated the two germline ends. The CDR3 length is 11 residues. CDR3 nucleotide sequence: TGTGCCTGGAGGGAGAACACTGAAGCTTTCTTT. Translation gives CAWRENTEAFF.

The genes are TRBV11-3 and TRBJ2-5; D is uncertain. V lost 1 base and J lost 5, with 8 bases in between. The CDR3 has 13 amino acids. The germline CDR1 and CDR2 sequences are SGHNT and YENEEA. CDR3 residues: CASSLGSGETQYF. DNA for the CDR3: TGTGCCAGCAGCTTAGGGTCCGGGGAGACCCAGTACTTC.

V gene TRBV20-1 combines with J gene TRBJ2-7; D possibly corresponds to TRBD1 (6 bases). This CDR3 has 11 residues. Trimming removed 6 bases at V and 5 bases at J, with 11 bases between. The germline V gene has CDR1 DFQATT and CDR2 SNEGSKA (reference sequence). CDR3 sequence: CSANRVHEQYF. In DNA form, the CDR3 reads TGCAGTGCCAACAGGGTCCACGAGCAGTACTTC.

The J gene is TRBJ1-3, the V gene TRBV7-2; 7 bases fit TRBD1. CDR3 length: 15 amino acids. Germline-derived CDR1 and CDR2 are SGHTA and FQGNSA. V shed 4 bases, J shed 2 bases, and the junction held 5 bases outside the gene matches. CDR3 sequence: CASSSSGTAGNTIYF. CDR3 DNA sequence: TGTGCCAGCAGCTCGTCCGGGACAGCTGGAAACACCATATATTTT.

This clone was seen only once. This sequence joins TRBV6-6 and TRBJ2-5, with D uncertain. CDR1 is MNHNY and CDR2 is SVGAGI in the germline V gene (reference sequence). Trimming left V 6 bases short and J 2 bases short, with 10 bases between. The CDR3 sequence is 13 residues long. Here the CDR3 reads CASSAGSQETQYF. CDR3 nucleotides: TGTGCCAGCAGCGCCGGGTCTCAAGAGACCCAGTACTTC.

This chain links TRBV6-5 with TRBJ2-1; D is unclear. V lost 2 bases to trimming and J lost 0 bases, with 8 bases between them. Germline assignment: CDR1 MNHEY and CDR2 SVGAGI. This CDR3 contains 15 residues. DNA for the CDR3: TGTGCCAGCAGTTACGGGATTAGCTCCTACAATGAGCAGTTCTTC. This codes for CASSYGISSYNEQFF.